This is a list of T cell receptor beta chains from one sample in a study of T cell responses to AZD1222 COVID-19 vaccine. Here immunoSEQ multiplex PCR was the method, and the copy in TCRdb shows in-frame clones only, minus some. Here the sample spans about 140,000 clones, over 85% being singletons. The sample was peripheral blood, taken on day 0 of MenACWY control vaccination. All receptors derive from an adult in good health. The CDR3 runs from the conserved cysteine through the conserved F or W. The order of the fields is clone size, D gene, J gene, CDR3 length, V gene, CDR3 protein, CDR3 DNA. A D gene is named only where the DNA matches it firmly. Rows may omit the clone size; those that give it use once, few, many or a size class.

size: NA; D: TRBD1; J: TRBJ2-5; length: 15; V: TRBV2; CDR3: CASSVPGTGEETQYF; DNA: TGTGCCAGCAGTGTTCCCGGGACAGGGGAAGAGACCCAGTACTTC
size: NA; D: NA; J: TRBJ1-5; length: 13; V: TRBV6-5; CDR3: CASTPGYNQPQHF; DNA: TGTGCCAGCACGCCGGGTTACAATCAGCCCCAGCATTTT
size: NA; D: NA; J: TRBJ1-5; length: 15; V: TRBV30; CDR3: CAWSVKGVGNQPQHF; DNA: TGTGCCTGGAGTGTAAAGGGGGTTGGCAATCAGCCCCAGCATTTT
size: NA; D: NA; J: TRBJ1-1; length: 12; V: TRBV28; CDR3: CASSLTGTEAFF; DNA: TGTGCCAGCAGTCTTACCGGGACTGAAGCTTTCTTT
size: NA; D: NA; J: TRBJ2-1; length: 15; V: TRBV24-1; CDR3: CATSARGRGYNEQFF; DNA: TGTGCCACCAGTGCCCGGGGTCGGGGCTACAATGAGCAGTTCTTC
size: once; D: TRBD1; J: TRBJ1-1; length: 14; V: TRBV7-3; CDR3: CASSSRDSDTEAFF; DNA: TGTGCCAGCAGCTCCCGGGACAGCGACACTGAAGCTTTCTTT
size: NA; D: TRBD2; J: TRBJ2-3; length: 16; V: TRBV5-1; CDR3: CASSLGTSVFTDTQYF; DNA: TGCGCCAGCAGCTTGGGGACTAGCGTCTTCACAGATACGCAGTATTTT
size: NA; D: TRBD1; J: TRBJ1-2; length: 17; V: TRBV5-5; CDR3: CASSLTPGTDSFYGYTF; DNA: TGTGCCAGCAGCTTGACTCCCGGGACAGATTCTTTCTATGGCTACACCTTC
size: NA; D: TRBD1; J: TRBJ1-2; length: 12; V: TRBV7-9; CDR3: CASSLTGEGYTF; DNA: TGTGCCAGCAGCTTAACAGGGGAAGGCTACACCTTC
size: NA; D: NA; J: TRBJ2-7; length: 12; V: TRBV6-2/TRBV6-3; CDR3: CASSHSTHEQYF; DNA: TGTGCCAGCAGCCATTCGACCCACGAGCAGTACTTC
size: NA; D: TRBD1; J: TRBJ1-2; length: 17; V: TRBV5-1; CDR3: CASSSGGRTGIIPGYTF; DNA: TGCGCCAGCAGCTCCGGGGGGCGGACAGGAATTATCCCGGGCTACACCTTC
size: NA; D: NA; J: TRBJ2-5; length: 11; V: TRBV7-9; CDR3: CASSWEETQYF; DNA: TGTGCCAGCAGCTGGGAAGAGACCCAGTACTTC
size: NA; D: NA; J: TRBJ2-3; length: 13; V: TRBV10-2; CDR3: CASSVGGPDTQYF; DNA: TGCGCCAGCAGTGTGGGGGGCCCAGATACGCAGTATTTT
size: few; D: TRBD1; J: TRBJ1-2; length: 14; V: TRBV5-4; CDR3: CASSPGQGNYGYTF; DNA: TGTGCCAGCAGCCCGGGACAGGGGAACTATGGCTACACCTTC
size: NA; D: NA; J: TRBJ1-1; length: 15; V: TRBV11-2; CDR3: CASSLGGGLNTEAFF; DNA: TGTGCCAGCAGCTTAGGCGGGGGGTTGAACACTGAAGCTTTCTTT
size: once; D: NA; J: TRBJ1-5; length: 16; V: TRBV20-1; CDR3: CSASVGWGLSNQPQHF; DNA: TGCAGTGCTAGTGTGGGTTGGGGACTGAGCAATCAGCCCCAGCATTTT
size: NA; D: NA; J: TRBJ2-2; length: 14; V: TRBV3-1/TRBV3-2; CDR3: CATQGQTNTGELFF; DNA: TGTGCCACCCAGGGGCAGACGAACACCGGGGAGCTGTTTTTT
size: NA; D: NA; J: TRBJ1-1; length: 14; V: TRBV28; CDR3: CASSRDTQNTEAFF; DNA: TGTGCCAGCAGTAGGGACACCCAAAACACTGAAGCTTTCTTT
size: NA; D: NA; J: TRBJ2-5; length: 12; V: TRBV28; CDR3: CASSFFRETQYF; DNA: TGTGCCAGCAGTTTTTTTCGGGAGACCCAGTACTTC
size: few; D: TRBD1; J: TRBJ2-3; length: 14; V: TRBV11-2; CDR3: CASSLGQGADTQYF; DNA: TGTGCCAGCAGCTTAGGACAGGGGGCAGATACGCAGTATTTT
size: NA; D: TRBD2; J: TRBJ2-1; length: 15; V: TRBV9; CDR3: CASSVGTNSYNEQFF; DNA: TGTGCCAGCAGCGTCGGGACTAACTCCTACAATGAGCAGTTCTTC
size: NA; D: NA; J: TRBJ2-5; length: 16; V: TRBV5-8; CDR3: CASSLEKGFTVETQYF; DNA: TGTGCCAGCAGCTTGGAAAAGGGATTTACGGTGGAGACCCAGTACTTC
size: NA; D: TRBD2; J: TRBJ2-5; length: 16; V: TRBV7-9; CDR3: CASSAPLAGKQETQYF; DNA: TGTGCCAGCAGCGCTCCCCTAGCGGGCAAACAAGAGACCCAGTACTTC
size: NA; D: TRBD2; J: TRBJ2-3; length: 15; V: TRBV9; CDR3: CASSVATSGTDTQYF; DNA: TGTGCCAGCAGCGTAGCGACTAGCGGGACCGATACGCAGTATTTT
size: NA; D: NA; J: TRBJ1-5; length: 14; V: TRBV6-6; CDR3: CASRAGGSNQPQHF; DNA: TGTGCCAGCAGGGCCGGGGGGAGCAATCAGCCCCAGCATTTT
size: once; D: TRBD1; J: TRBJ1-1; length: 14; V: TRBV6-5; CDR3: CASLDRGRGTEAFF; DNA: TGTGCCAGCCTGGACAGGGGGCGGGGCACTGAAGCTTTCTTT
size: NA; D: TRBD1; J: TRBJ1-1; length: 14; V: TRBV27; CDR3: CASSTRQGNTEAFF; DNA: TGTGCCAGCAGTACGCGACAGGGGAACACTGAAGCTTTCTTT
size: NA; D: TRBD1; J: TRBJ1-5; length: 15; V: TRBV6-5; CDR3: CASQYPGQVAQPQHF; DNA: TGTGCCAGCCAATACCCGGGACAGGTCGCTCAGCCCCAGCATTTT
size: NA; D: TRBD1; J: TRBJ2-1; length: 15; V: TRBV11-2; CDR3: CASSLIGQVYNEQFF; DNA: TGTGCCAGCAGCTTAATAGGACAGGTCTACAATGAGCAGTTCTTC
size: once; D: NA; J: TRBJ2-3; length: 11; V: TRBV11-2; CDR3: CASSYTDTQYF; DNA: TGTGCCAGCAGCTACACAGATACGCAGTATTTT
size: NA; D: NA; J: TRBJ1-2; length: 13; V: TRBV3-1/TRBV3-2; CDR3: CASSQTGSRHYTF; DNA: TGTGCCAGCAGCCAAACGGGGAGTCGGCACTACACCTTC